This TCR beta chain was recovered during a study of blood T cell repertoires in COVID-19. The method was immunoSEQ multiplex PCR; TCRdb's version includes in-frame clones alone and lacks a portion of them. The top ten hold approximately 58% of the sample, which has 20,000 to 25,000 clones, over 75% seen once. The V end was cut by 6 bases, the J end by 0 bases, with 8 bases between. CDR3 length: 12 amino acids. The germline V gene has CDR1 SQVTM and CDR2 ANQGSEA. The sample consisted of peripheral blood. The TCR sequence derives from a woman of 80 years or more with acute or convalescent COVID-19. The rearrangement joins TRBV29-1 to TRBJ1-2; the D gene is possibly TRBD1 (5 bases). CDR3 nucleotides: TGCAGCGTGGTGGACACTAACTATGGCTACACCTTC. It yields the protein CSVVDTNYGYTF. Drawing the rest from reference TRBV29-1 and TRBJ1-2, the complete variable domain is SAVISQKPSRDICQRGTSLTIQCQVDSQVTMMFWYRQQPGQSLTLIATANQGSEATYESGFVIDKFPISRPNLTFSTLTVSNMSPEDSSIYLCSVVDTNYGYTFGSGTRLTVV.